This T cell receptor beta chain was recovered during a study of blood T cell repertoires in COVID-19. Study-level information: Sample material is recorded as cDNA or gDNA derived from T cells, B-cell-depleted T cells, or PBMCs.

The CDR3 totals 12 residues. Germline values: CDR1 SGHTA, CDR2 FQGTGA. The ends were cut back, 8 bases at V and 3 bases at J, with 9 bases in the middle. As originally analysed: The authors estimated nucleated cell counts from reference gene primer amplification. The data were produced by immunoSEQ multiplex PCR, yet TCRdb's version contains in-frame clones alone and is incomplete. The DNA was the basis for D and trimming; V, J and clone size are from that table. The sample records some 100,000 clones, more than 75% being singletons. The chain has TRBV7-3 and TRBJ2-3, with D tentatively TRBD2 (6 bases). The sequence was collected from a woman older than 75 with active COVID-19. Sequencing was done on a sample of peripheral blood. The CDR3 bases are TGTGCCAGCGGTGCGGGGACAGATACGCAGTATTTT. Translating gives CASGAGTDTQYF.